This passage covers 7 T cell receptor beta chains from one sample sequenced in a study. MiXCR, run by TCRdb on the RT-PCR reads, gives a single entry per CDR3 protein. In the table there are 650,000 to 800,000 distinct CDR3 sequences, 13% to 15% of which are singletons. Material for sequencing was memory CD4+ T cells from blood. All receptors derive from a female donor in good health, serving as a healthy control.

This clonotype has ten or more counts. The rearrangement uses TRBV7-6 and TRBJ2-1, with TRBD2 matching over 7 bases. Germline values: CDR1 SGHVS, CDR2 FNYEAQ. V was clipped by 1 base and J by 0 bases; unmatched bases: 9. The CDR3 has 18 amino acids. The CDR3 is CASSLGGSGQSSYNEQFF. The DNA of the CDR3 is TGTGCCAGCAGCTTAGGGGGTAGCGGGCAGAGCTCCTACAATGAGCAGTTCTTC.

The chain links TRBV3-1 to TRBJ1-1; D is unresolved. CDR3 size: 16 residues. Germline CDR1 is LGHDT and CDR2 is YNNKEL (reference sequence). The V end lost 1 base, the J end lost 0 bases, and 12 bases lay between the germline ends. The CDR3 loop reads CASSQVSRALNTEAFF. DNA of the CDR3: TGTGCCAGCAGCCAAGTGTCGCGGGCGCTGAACACTGAAGCTTTCTTT. Filled out from reference TRBV3-1 and TRBJ1-1, the complete variable domain reads DTAVSQTPKYLVTQMGNDKSIKCEQNLGHDTMYWYKQDSKKFLKIMFSYNNKELIINETVPNRFSPKSPDKAHLNLHINSLELGDSAVYFCASSQVSRALNTEAFFGQGTRLTVV.

This clonotype came up many times. The chain uses TRBV5-1 and TRBJ2-3, with D uncertain. The CDR3 consists of 14 residues. The germline V and J ends were trimmed by 0 bases and 6 bases, with 11 bases remaining between them. Germline loops: CDR1 SGHRS, CDR2 YFSETQ. CDR3 in amino acids: CASSLEELRDTQYF. The CDR3 DNA sequence: TGCGCCAGCAGCTTGGAGGAACTACGGGATACGCAGTATTTT.

This clonotype was found a few times. The V and J genes are TRBV6-5 and TRBJ1-4; the D gene is possibly TRBD1 (6 bases). Germline assignment: CDR1 MNHEY and CDR2 SVGAGI. This CDR3 is 19 amino acids long. Trimming took off 0 bases at V and 2 bases at J, with 19 bases between the two ends. The CDR3: CASSYSSIGGAGTNEKLFF. CDR3 nucleotides: TGTGCCAGCAGTTACTCGTCGATTGGGGGCGCAGGGACTAATGAAAAACTGTTTTTT.

This chain connects TRBV7-6 to TRBJ2-7; no clear D. Deletions cut 8 bases from V and 0 bases from J, with 14 bases between. The CDR3 length is 14 residues. Germline CDR1 and CDR2: SGHVS and FNYEAQ. The CDR3 sequence: CASALGGDSYEQYF. DNA for the CDR3: TGTGCCAGCGCCTTGGGTGGGGACTCCTACGAGCAGTACTTC.

Only a few counts were recorded for this clonotype. CDR3 DNA: TGTGCCAGCAAACAAGACTCGAACACTGAAGCTTTCTTT. Protein sequence: CASKQDSNTEAFF. The chain carries TRBV10-3 and TRBJ1-1; D is uncertain. Trimming took off 10 bases at V and 1 base at J, with 13 bases between the two ends. The length of the CDR3 is 13 residues. Germline assignment: CDR1 ENHRY and CDR2 SYGVKD.

This clonotype was observed many times. J is TRBJ1-1 and V is TRBV9; D gene uncertain. V was trimmed by 0 bases and J by 2 bases, leaving 11 bases between them. There are 15 residues in the CDR3. CDR1 SGDLS and CDR2 YYNGEE come from the germline V gene. The CDR3 loop is CASSVDPDGNTEAFF. CDR3 nucleotides: TGTGCCAGCAGCGTAGACCCGGACGGAAACACTGAAGCTTTCTTT.